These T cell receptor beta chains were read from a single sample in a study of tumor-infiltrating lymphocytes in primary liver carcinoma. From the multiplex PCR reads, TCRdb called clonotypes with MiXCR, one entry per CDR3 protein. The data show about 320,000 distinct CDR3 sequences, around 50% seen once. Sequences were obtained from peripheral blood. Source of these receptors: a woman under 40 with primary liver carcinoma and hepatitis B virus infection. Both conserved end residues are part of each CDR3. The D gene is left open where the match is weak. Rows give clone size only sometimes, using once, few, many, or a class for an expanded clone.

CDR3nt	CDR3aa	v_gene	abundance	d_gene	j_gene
TGTGCCAACAGCCTAACTAGCGGGACCTACGAGCAGTACTTC	CANSLTSGTYEQYF	TRBV12-3/TRBV12-4	.	TRBD2	TRBJ2-7
TGCAGCGTTGAGCCTTATGGGGCTAACTATGGCTACACCTTC	CSVEPYGANYGYTF	TRBV29-1	.	.	TRBJ1-2
TGTGCCAGCAGTGCCGCCGAGGAGCTGTTTTTT	CASSAAEELFF	TRBV6-1	.	.	TRBJ2-2
TGCTGCGTTGTGTTCAGGAATCAAGAGACCCAGTACTTC	CCVVFRNQETQYF	TRBV29-1	.	.	TRBJ2-5
TGTGCCAGCAGTTATAGCGGGCCCGCCTACGAGCAGTGCTTC	CASSYSGPAYEQCF	TRBV6-2/TRBV6-3	.	TRBD2	TRBJ2-7
TGTGCCAGCAAGGGACAGTGGGCTTTCCTCTACGAGCAGTGCTTC	CASKGQWAFLYEQCF	TRBV11-2	.	TRBD1	TRBJ2-7
TGCGCCAGCAGTTACTCCGGCCAGGGTGGGGAATCTGGAAACACCTTATATTTT	CASSYSGQGGESGNTLYF	TRBV6-6	once	.	TRBJ1-3
TGTGCCAGCAGACCGACTAGCGGGAGATCGGGCAATGAGCAGTTCTTC	CASRPTSGRSGNEQFF	TRBV6-6	.	TRBD2	TRBJ2-1
TGTGCCAGCAGCTTAGGCATTCGGCGGAGGTACGCAGATACGCAGTATTTT	CASSLGIRRRYADTQYF	TRBV11-2	.	.	TRBJ2-3
TGTGCCAGCAGCCTCGCTAGGAGACAGAGAAGAGGAGGAAACACCATATATTTT	CASSLARRQRRGGNTIYF	TRBV6-5	.	.	TRBJ1-3
TGTGCCAGCGGAGGGGCCAAAAACATTCAGTACTTC	CASGGAKNIQYF	TRBV6-1	.	.	TRBJ2-4
TGTGCCAGCAGTTTGGATTCGGGATCTGAGCAGTTCTTC	CASSLDSGSEQFF	TRBV28	few	.	TRBJ2-1
TGTGTCAGCAGCCTGTCCGGGACTAGCGAACTTGAGCAATTCTTC	CVSSLSGTSELEQFF	TRBV12-3/TRBV12-4	.	TRBD2	TRBJ2-1
TGTGCCAACAGTTTCGGCCCAGGGGAGAGAGTTTTCTTT	CANSFGPGERVFF	TRBV12-3/TRBV12-4	.	.	TRBJ1-1
TGTGCCAGCAGCCAAGAGATGGAAGGAGCAGATACGCGGTATTTT	CASSQEMEGADTRYF	TRBV4-2	.	.	TRBJ2-3
TGTGCCAGCAACATTTGGGGGAGGGCTGGGGAGACCCAGTACTTC	CASNIWGRAGETQYF	TRBV11-2	.	TRBD2	TRBJ2-5
TGTGCCAGCAGCCCCCGCGTTGGTGGACAGGGCTACAATGAGCAGTTCTTC	CASSPRVGGQGYNEQFF	TRBV7-8	few	TRBD1	TRBJ2-1
TGCGCCAGCAGCCCCACTCACGAGTATAATTCACCCCTCCACTTT	CASSPTHEYNSPLHF	TRBV4-1	many	.	TRBJ1-6
TGTGCCAGCAGCAAGGAGGGACAGATCTATGGCTACACCTTC	CASSKEGQIYGYTF	TRBV9	.	TRBD1	TRBJ1-2
TGTGCCGTCAGTGAGTCGAAAGCCGGGACAGGCGGGAACACTGAAGCTCTCTTT	CAVSESKAGTGGNTEALF	TRBV10-3	.	TRBD1	TRBJ1-1
TGCGCCAGCAGCCAAGAAGGGGCGGACACTGAAGCTTTCTTT	CASSQEGADTEAFF	TRBV4-3	.	.	TRBJ1-1
TGTGCCAGCACCTCCGAAAGGGTTGGCAATCAGCCCCAGCATTTT	CASTSERVGNQPQHF	TRBV12-3/TRBV12-4	.	.	TRBJ1-5
TGTGCCAGCAGCCCTAGGACAGGGCGGCTAGCGGGCAGTACCGGGGAGCTGTTTTTT	CASSPRTGRLAGSTGELFF	TRBV11-2	many	.	TRBJ2-2
TGTGCCAGCAAAGAAGGTTGGATCATGAACACTGAAGCTTTCTTT	CASKEGWIMNTEAFF	TRBV6-1	many	.	TRBJ1-1
TGTACCAGCAGCAGGCTACAAGAGACCCAGTACTTC	CTSSRLQETQYF	TRBV11-2	.	.	TRBJ2-5
TGTGCCAGCAGTTACTCACCGGGACCCTCCTCCGAGCGGTACTTC	CASSYSPGPSSERYF	TRBV6-5	.	.	TRBJ2-7
TGTGCCAGCAACCAAGGTGGACTAGCGGTGGCAGATACGCAGTATTTT	CASNQGGLAVADTQYF	TRBV4-2	.	TRBD2	TRBJ2-3
TGTGCCAGCAGTTACAATGACAGCAGCTCCTACAAGCAGAACTTC	CASSYNDSSSYKQNF	TRBV6-5	.	.	TRBJ2-7
TGTGCCAGCATCCTCGGCGGGAACACTGAAGCTTTCTTT	CASILGGNTEAFF	TRBV5-6	few	.	TRBJ1-1
TGTGCCAGCAGCCCCTACCGGGGAGTAAACAATGAGCAGTTCTTC	CASSPYRGVNNEQFF	TRBV7-9	.	.	TRBJ2-1
TGTGCCAGCAGCCTCCCGACTAGCGGGAGTTACGAGCAGTACTTC	CASSLPTSGSYEQYF	TRBV12-3/TRBV12-4	many	TRBD2	TRBJ2-7
TGTGCCAGCAGCTTCTCACCCCCCAGGGTTCAAGCTTTCTTT	CASSFSPPRVQAFF	TRBV5-5	.	.	TRBJ1-1